The rows below give T cell receptor beta chains drawn from one sample of a study of T cells in Graves' hyperthyroidism and ophthalmopathy. MiXCR, run by TCRdb on the multiplex PCR reads, gives a single entry per CDR3 protein. The table lists 640,000 or so distinct CDR3 sequences, over 12% of them singletons, with about 4.5% in the top ten. The sequencing sample was made of blood. Receptors originate from a woman aged 40 to 49 with Graves' ophthalmopathy. Both conserved end residues are part of each CDR3. The D gene is left open where the match is weak. Not every row has a clone size; where given, it reads once, few, many or a size class.

clone size	V gene	J gene	D gene	CDR3 protein	CDR3 DNA
NA	TRBV11-2	TRBJ2-3	NA	CASSLMAGHTDTQYF	TGTGCCAGCAGCTTGATGGCGGGCCACACAGATACGCAGTATTTT
NA	TRBV6-1	TRBJ2-5	TRBD1	CASTPAGTGAKTQYF	TGTGCCAGCACCCCAGCCGGGACAGGGGCGAAGACCCAGTACTTC
NA	TRBV7-9	TRBJ2-5	NA	CASSLALSGSETQYF	TGTGCCAGCAGCTTAGCGCTTTCGGGGTCCGAGACCCAGTACTTC
many	TRBV12-3/TRBV12-4	TRBJ1-2	NA	CASSLAIPPGAGGYTF	TGTGCCAGCAGTTTAGCGATCCCCCCGGGGGCGGGTGGCTACACCTTC
many	TRBV7-8	TRBJ2-4	NA	CASSSPERAKNIQYF	TGTGCCAGCAGCTCACCCGAACGGGCCAAAAACATTCAGTACTTC
many	TRBV10-3	TRBJ2-7	TRBD1	CAISDTGRGTSYEQYF	TGTGCCATCAGTGACACCGGCAGGGGGACGTCCTACGAGCAGTACTTC
NA	TRBV7-8	TRBJ1-1	TRBD1	CASSTRQGHTEAFF	TGTGCCAGCAGCACAAGACAGGGCCACACTGAAGCTTTCTTT
few	TRBV5-1	TRBJ1-3	NA	CASSPWDRVDGNTIYF	TGCGCCAGCAGCCCATGGGACCGGGTGGATGGAAACACCATATATTTT
many	TRBV12-3/TRBV12-4	TRBJ1-1	NA	CASSLSTINTEAFF	TGTGCCAGCAGTTTATCTACTATTAACACTGAAGCTTTCTTT
many	TRBV6-1	TRBJ1-1	NA	CASSEGSGGPATEAFF	TGTGCCAGCAGTGAAGGTTCAGGAGGGCCGGCCACTGAAGCTTTCTTT
NA	TRBV12-3/TRBV12-4	TRBJ1-1	NA	CASRSTGLRAFF	TGTGCCAGCAGATCGACAGGTCTCAGGGCTTTCTTT
NA	TRBV6-5	TRBJ1-1	NA	CASSYSQNQNTKAFF	TGTGCCAGCAGTTACTCGCAGAACCAGAACACTAAAGCTTTCTTT
many	TRBV15	TRBJ2-3	NA	CATSRVGLSSTDTQYF	TGTGCCACCAGCAGGGTCGGACTTTCTAGCACAGATACGCAGTATTTT
NA	TRBV20-1	TRBJ1-1	NA	CSARPASGDTEAFF	TGCAGTGCTAGGCCAGCCTCCGGGGACACTGAAGCTTTCTTT
many	TRBV4-2	TRBJ2-5	TRBD1	CASSQKDRVVQETQYF	TGTGCCAGCAGCCAAAAGGACAGGGTTGTCCAAGAGACCCAGTACTTC
many	TRBV6-2/TRBV6-3	TRBJ1-2	TRBD1	CASSNHRARQGNYGYTF	TGTGCCAGCAGTAACCACCGCGCCCGACAGGGAAACTATGGCTACACCTTC
few	TRBV11-1	TRBJ2-2	NA	CASQRGVTGELFF	TGTGCCAGCCAAAGGGGGGTCACCGGGGAGCTGTTTTTT
many	TRBV12-3/TRBV12-4	TRBJ1-5	NA	CASCVGSNQPQHF	TGTGCCAGCTGTGTTGGTAGCAATCAGCCCCAGCATTTT
many	TRBV11-2	TRBJ1-3	NA	CASSFRDNSGNTIYF	TGTGCCAGCAGCTTCCGGGACAACTCTGGAAACACCATATATTTT
many	TRBV29-1	TRBJ2-7	TRBD1	CSVKTGNGYEQYF	TGCAGCGTTAAGACAGGGAATGGGTACGAGCAGTACTTC
NA	TRBV13	TRBJ2-4	NA	CASRSGPTDKNIQYF	TGTGCCAGCAGGTCGGGACCAACTGACAAAAACATTCAGTACTTC
many	TRBV12-3/TRBV12-4	TRBJ1-2	NA	CASSYPVGYGYTF	TGTGCCAGCAGTTACCCCGTAGGGTATGGCTACACCTTC
few	TRBV19	TRBJ1-5	NA	CASSPGQIGNQPQHF	TGTGCCAGTAGCCCCGGACAGATCGGCAATCAGCCCCAGCATTTT
many	TRBV2	TRBJ1-1	NA	CASSVRQGNTEAFF	TGTGCCAGCAGTGTACGGCAGGGGAACACTGAAGCTTTCTTT
many	TRBV4-2	TRBJ2-2	TRBD1	CASSAGQGITNTGELFF	TGTGCCAGCAGCGCCGGACAGGGGATTACGAACACCGGGGAGCTGTTTTTT
few	TRBV10-3	TRBJ1-1	TRBD1	CAISVTGGPNTEAFF	TGTGCCATCAGTGTAACAGGGGGCCCGAACACTGAAGCTTTCTTT
many	TRBV12-5	TRBJ1-2	NA	CASGDSNYGYTF	TGTGCTAGTGGTGACAGTAACTATGGCTACACCTTC
many	TRBV6-5	TRBJ1-1	NA	CASSYSASNTREAFF	TGTGCCAGCAGTTACTCGGCCAGCAATACCCGGGAAGCTTTCTTT
many	TRBV20-1	TRBJ2-5	TRBD2	CSANVAGAGKTQYF	TGCAGTGCTAACGTAGCGGGAGCAGGAAAGACCCAGTACTTC
few	TRBV28	TRBJ1-2	NA	CASYRYATLKNSHYGYTF	TGTGCCAGCTACAGGTATGCAACCTTAAAAAACAGTCACTATGGCTACACCTTC